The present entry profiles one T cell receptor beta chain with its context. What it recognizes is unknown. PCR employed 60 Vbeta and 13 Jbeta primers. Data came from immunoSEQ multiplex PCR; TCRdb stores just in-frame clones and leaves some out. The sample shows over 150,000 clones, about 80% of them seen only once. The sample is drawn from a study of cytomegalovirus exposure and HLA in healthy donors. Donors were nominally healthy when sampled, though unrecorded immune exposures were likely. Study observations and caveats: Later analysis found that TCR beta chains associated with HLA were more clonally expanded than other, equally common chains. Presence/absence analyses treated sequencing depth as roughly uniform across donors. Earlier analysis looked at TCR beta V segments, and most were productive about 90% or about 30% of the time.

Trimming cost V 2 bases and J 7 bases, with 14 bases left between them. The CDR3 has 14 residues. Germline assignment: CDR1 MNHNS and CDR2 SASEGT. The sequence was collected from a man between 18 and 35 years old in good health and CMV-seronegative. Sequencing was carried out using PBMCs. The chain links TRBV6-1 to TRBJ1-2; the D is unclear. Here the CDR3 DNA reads TGTGCCAGCAGTGAATTTACTTCCCGTAGTGGCTACACCTTC. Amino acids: CASSEFTSRSGYTF.